The clone carrying this T cell receptor (beta chain) was counted a single time. From germline, CDR1 is SGHRS and CDR2 YFSETQ. J gave up 3 bases and V 4 bases, and 6 bases lay outside the gene matches. The CDR3 length is 16 residues. This sample is drawn from a study of cytomegalovirus exposure and HLA in healthy donors. The PCR employed 60 Vbeta primers together with 13 Jbeta primers. Assay used: immunoSEQ multiplex PCR; TCRdb lists only in-frame clones, some missing. The sample has about 150,000 clones; over 70% are singletons. This TCR was recovered from a male donor in good health and CMV-seronegative. The chain carries TRBV5-1 and TRBJ2-2; 10 bases fit TRBD1. The sample consisted of PBMCs. In DNA, the CDR3 is TGCGCCAGCAGCAGGACAGGGGGTAGTTACACCGGGGAGCTGTTTTTT. It yields the protein CASSRTGGSYTGELFF.